This is a list of T cell receptor beta chains from one sample in a study of shared clonotypes between healthy human individuals. Assay used: immunoSEQ multiplex PCR; TCRdb lists only in-frame clones, some missing. This table holds 900,000 to 1,200,000 clones, around three quarters found once. Specimen: memory CD4+ T cells from PBMCs. Receptors were obtained from a young man in good health. Some clones in this sample may be carry-over from other donors' samples. Each CDR3 is given with its conserved first and last residue. A D gene is named only where the DNA matches it firmly. Clone size is stated in some rows and not others, as once, few, many or a class when expanded.

j_call d_call v_call clone_size cdr3_nt cdr3_aa
TRBJ2-7 . TRBV9 few TGTGCCAGCAGCGTCCCAGGGAAGTACGAGCAGTACTTC CASSVPGKYEQYF
TRBJ2-2 . TRBV5-1 . TGCGCCAGCAGCTCTCAGGACACCGGGGAGCTGTTTTTT CASSSQDTGELFF
TRBJ2-1 . TRBV7-9 . TGTGCCAGCACCCTCAGGGACTCCTACAATGAGCAGTTCTTC CASTLRDSYNEQFF
TRBJ2-5 . TRBV10-2 . TGCGCCAGCAGTGAAACCGGGAGTCGACAAGAGACCCAGTACTTC CASSETGSRQETQYF
TRBJ2-2 . TRBV14 few TGTGCCAGCAGCCAAGAGAGAGGGAACACCGGGGAGCTGTTTTTT CASSQERGNTGELFF
TRBJ2-3 . TRBV9 . TGTGCCAGCAGCCCGAGCACAGATACGCAGTATTTT CASSPSTDTQYF
TRBJ1-2 TRBD1 TRBV30 . TGTGCCTGGACCAACAGGGGAACGGATGGCTACACCTTC CAWTNRGTDGYTF
TRBJ2-3 TRBD2 TRBV19 . TGTGCCAGTAGTATTCCCTCTAGCGGGAGGAATACGCAGTATTTT CASSIPSSGRNTQYF
TRBJ1-2 . TRBV30 . TGTGCCTGGAGTGTACTTAACTATGGCTACACCTTC CAWSVLNYGYTF
TRBJ1-1 . TRBV19 . TGTGCCAGTAGTCTGGGCACTGAAGCTTTCTTT CASSLGTEAFF
TRBJ2-7 . TRBV7-6 . TGTGCCAGCAGCCCTCGTGGCCAGCTGCGGTTCTACGAGCAGTACTTC CASSPRGQLRFYEQYF
TRBJ2-3 TRBD1 TRBV9 . TGTGCCAGCAGCGTACAGGACAGGGCTACAGATACGCAGTATTTT CASSVQDRATDTQYF
TRBJ2-1 . TRBV7-9 . TGTGCCAGCAGCTTAGGGCACAGGCAATACAATGAGCAGTTCTTC CASSLGHRQYNEQFF
TRBJ1-2 . TRBV28 . TGTGCCACCACGAATTCTGGGGCAGGGTTAAGGGCTGGCTACACCTTC CATTNSGAGLRAGYTF
TRBJ1-4 . TRBV9 once TGTGCCAGCAGCGTAGAAGGACGTAATGAAAAACTGTTTTTT CASSVEGRNEKLFF
TRBJ2-1 TRBD2 TRBV7-3 . TGTGCCAGCAGCCCCCGCGGGGAGCGGGAGGGTGGGAATGAGCAGTTCTTC CASSPRGEREGGNEQFF
TRBJ1-5 . TRBV28 . TGTGCCAGCAGTTCGTTAGGCGGTCTGGGAAGCAATCAGCCCCAGCATTTT CASSSLGGLGSNQPQHF
TRBJ2-5 . TRBV7-2 . TGTGCCAGCAGCTTAGTCGGGGGGCGGGAGACCCAGTACTTC CASSLVGGRETQYF
TRBJ2-7 . TRBV7-7 . TGTGCCAGCAGCCCCGACCCGAGCTCCTACGAGCAGTACTTC CASSPDPSSYEQYF
TRBJ2-1 . TRBV7-9 . TGTGCCAGCAGCCCCGGGACTCCTACAAATGAGCAGTTCTTC CASSPGTPTNEQFF
TRBJ2-2 . TRBV27 . TGTGCCAGCAGTTTTCTTAACACCGGGGAGCTGTTTTTT CASSFLNTGELFF
TRBJ2-5 . TRBV2 . TGTGCCAGCAATGTGCGTGAGACCCAGTACTTC CASNVRETQYF
TRBJ2-7 TRBD2 TRBV5-1 . TGCGCCAGCAGCGTATTAGCGGGAGAAATATACGAGCAGTACTTC CASSVLAGEIYEQYF
TRBJ1-1 TRBD1 TRBV11-2 . TGTGCCAGCAGCGCCGGGACAGGGTCCCCAGTAGCCCGAGCTTTCTTT CASSAGTGSPVARAFF
TRBJ1-2 TRBD1 TRBV27 . TGTGCCAGCAGTTTATCGTATGAGACAGGGCCGTATGGCTACACCTTC CASSLSYETGPYGYTF
TRBJ2-7 . TRBV11-3 . TGTGCCAGCAGCTTAGACACGTCCTACGAGCAGTACTTC CASSLDTSYEQYF
TRBJ1-2 . TRBV20-1 few TGCAGTGCTAGAGATAGGGGTGACTACACCTTC CSARDRGDYTF
TRBJ2-1 . TRBV9 . TGTGCCAGCAGCGTAGTGACAGGCACGCCTGGTGAGCAGTTCTTC CASSVVTGTPGEQFF
TRBJ1-2 . TRBV6-1 . TGTGCCAGCAGTGTCCCCTTGAGGGACGATGGCTACACCTTC CASSVPLRDDGYTF
TRBJ2-2 TRBD2 TRBV2 . TGTGCCAGCAGTGACAAGACTAGCGTAAACACCGGGGAGCTGTTTTTT CASSDKTSVNTGELFF
TRBJ2-1 TRBD2 TRBV10-1 . TGCGCCAGCAGTTTCACTAGCGGGAGACCCCAACCCTCCTACAATGAGCAGTTCTTC CASSFTSGRPQPSYNEQFF
TRBJ2-3 TRBD2 TRBV4-3 . TGCGCCAGCAGCCAAGGTCCGGGACTAGGGTCCACAGATACGCAGTATTTT CASSQGPGLGSTDTQYF
TRBJ2-6 . TRBV11-2 . TGTGCCAGCAGCTTACGAGGGGCTGGGGCCAACGTCCTGACTTTC CASSLRGAGANVLTF
TRBJ1-2 TRBD1 TRBV5-6 . TGTGCCAGCAGCTTGTCCCTAATCCCGGGACAGTTGAGGGACTATGGCTACACCTTC CASSLSLIPGQLRDYGYTF
TRBJ2-7 TRBD1 TRBV28 . TGTGCCAGCAGCCGGGGCGGGACAGGGAATTACGAGCAGTACTTC CASSRGGTGNYEQYF
TRBJ2-1 . TRBV4-1 . TGCGCCAGCAGCCAGGGCGGGACCATCTCCTACAATGAGCAGTTCTTC CASSQGGTISYNEQFF